These T cell receptor beta chains were read from a single sample in a study of cytomegalovirus exposure and HLA in healthy donors. The repertoire was sequenced with immunoSEQ multiplex PCR; TCRdb's copy has only in-frame clones and lacks some. The data contain 150,000 to 200,000 clones, over 65% of them singletons. Sequencing was done on a sample of PBMCs. These receptor sequences come from a man between 40 and 49 years old in good health and CMV-seropositive. Both conserved end residues are part of each CDR3. D genes are given only for firm matches. Expanded clones get a size class; other rows say once, few or many, or leave the size out.

clone_size	cdr3_length	v_call	d_call	j_call	cdr3_aa	cdr3_nt
.	13	TRBV29-1	.	TRBJ1-4	CSVEDRGHEKLFF	TGCAGCGTTGAAGACAGGGGACATGAAAAACTGTTTTTT
few	14	TRBV5-1	.	TRBJ1-5	CASSPSGGNQPQHF	TGCGCCAGCAGCCCGTCGGGGGGCAATCAGCCCCAGCATTTT
once	15	TRBV11-2	.	TRBJ1-4	CASSSASRRNEKLFF	TGTGCCAGCAGCTCCGCTTCGAGGAGGAATGAAAAACTGTTTTTT
.	13	TRBV6-5	.	TRBJ1-1	CAARGLFGTEAFF	TGTGCCGCCCGTGGACTCTTCGGGACTGAAGCTTTCTTT
.	13	TRBV7-9	.	TRBJ1-2	CSSSFPREGGYTF	TGTTCCAGCAGCTTCCCCCGGGAGGGTGGCTACACCTTC
.	15	TRBV4-1	TRBD1	TRBJ1-1	CASSQDSAGGREAFF	TGCGCCAGCAGCCAAGATTCTGCAGGGGGACGTGAAGCTTTCTTT
.	15	TRBV19	.	TRBJ1-3	CASSFLTGSGNTIYF	TGTGCCAGTAGTTTTTTAACAGGGTCTGGAAACACCATATATTTT
.	13	TRBV29-1	TRBD1	TRBJ1-6	CSVRDSPNSPLHF	TGCAGCGTCCGGGACAGCCCTAATTCACCCCTCCACTTT
.	12	TRBV6-5	.	TRBJ1-1	CAARGMNTEAFF	TGTGCCGCCAGGGGCATGAACACTGAAGCTTTCTTT
.	13	TRBV5-4	.	TRBJ2-1	CASSPSSYNEQFF	TGTGCCAGCAGCCCCTCTAGCTACAATGAGCAGTTCTTC
.	15	TRBV18	.	TRBJ2-7	CASSPRGPETYEQYF	TGTGCCAGCTCACCCAGGGGCCCGGAAACCTACGAGCAGTACTTC
.	16	TRBV30	TRBD1	TRBJ2-2	CAWSVLQGANTGELFF	TGTGCCTGGAGTGTACTACAGGGGGCAAACACCGGGGAGCTGTTTTTT
.	15	TRBV7-8	.	TRBJ1-5	CASSLDRASNQPQHF	TGTGCCAGCAGCTTAGACAGGGCTAGCAATCAGCCCCAGCATTTT
.	11	TRBV20-1	.	TRBJ2-3	CSALTRDTQYF	TGCAGTGCCTTAACGAGAGATACGCAGTATTTT
.	14	TRBV28	.	TRBJ2-3	CASSKVADGDTQYF	TGTGCCAGCAGCAAAGTAGCGGACGGAGATACGCAGTATTTT
few	14	TRBV7-9	.	TRBJ2-7	CASSSVGVIYEQYF	TGTGCCAGCAGCTCAGTGGGAGTGATCTACGAGCAGTACTTC
.	16	TRBV9	TRBD2	TRBJ2-1	CASSLELAGGPDEQFF	TGTGCCAGCAGCCTGGAACTAGCGGGGGGGCCCGATGAGCAGTTCTTC
.	16	TRBV6-5	TRBD1	TRBJ2-2	CASSYGQGFDTGELFF	TGTGCCAGCAGTTACGGACAGGGGTTCGACACCGGGGAGCTGTTTTTT
.	15	TRBV6-5	.	TRBJ2-7	CASSYSRGHSYEQYF	TGTGCCAGCAGTTACTCGCGGGGGCACTCCTACGAGCAGTACTTC
once	15	TRBV6-4	.	TRBJ2-3	CASSAGAPGGDTQYF	TGTGCCAGTTCGGCGGGGGCCCCGGGTGGAGATACGCAGTATTTT
once	14	TRBV4-3	TRBD1	TRBJ2-2	CASSGQGATGELFF	TGCGCCAGCAGTGGACAGGGGGCAACCGGGGAGCTGTTTTTT
.	16	TRBV4-3	.	TRBJ1-3	CASSQDSGGLGNTIYF	TGCGCCAGCAGCCAAGATAGCGGGGGGCTTGGAAACACCATATATTTT
.	15	TRBV5-4	TRBD1	TRBJ2-1	CASSSPGTGRNEQFF	TGTGCCAGCAGCTCGCCCGGGACAGGGCGAAATGAGCAGTTCTTC
.	15	TRBV6-5	TRBD1	TRBJ1-6	CASSRGQAGNSPLHF	TGTGCCAGCAGCCGCGGACAGGCGGGGAATTCACCCCTCCACTTT
.	15	TRBV6-4	TRBD1	TRBJ2-1	CASSWTGGLYNEQFF	TGTGCCAGCAGTTGGACAGGGGGCTTGTACAATGAGCAGTTCTTC
once	15	TRBV7-9	TRBD1	TRBJ1-6	CASTGAGGINSPLHF	TGTGCCAGCACCGGGGCAGGGGGGATCAATTCACCCCTCCACTTT
.	14	TRBV7-2	TRBD1	TRBJ1-4	CASSLSTGEEKLFF	TGTGCCAGCAGCCTTAGCACAGGGGAGGAAAAACTGTTTTTT
.	15	TRBV7-9	.	TRBJ1-6	CASSADGRRNSPLHF	TGTGCCAGCAGCGCCGATGGTCGGAGGAATTCACCCCTCCACTTT
.	13	TRBV11-1	.	TRBJ2-7	CASSLEYSYEQYF	TGTGCCAGCAGCCTCGAGTACTCCTACGAGCAGTACTTC
.	16	TRBV19	TRBD1	TRBJ2-5	CASSIGAGQGQETQYF	TGTGCCAGTAGTATAGGAGCGGGACAGGGTCAAGAGACCCAGTACTTC
.	12	TRBV30	TRBD1	TRBJ1-1	CALTKQGAEAFF	TGTGCGCTAACAAAACAGGGGGCTGAAGCTTTCTTT
.	12	TRBV5-4	.	TRBJ1-6	CASSSFNSPLHF	TGTGCCAGCAGCTCATTTAATTCACCCCTCCACTTT
.	15	TRBV27	.	TRBJ2-7	CASSPRGSLTYEQYF	TGTGCCAGCAGCCCCCGAGGGAGCCTCACCTACGAGCAGTACTTC
.	15	TRBV4-1	.	TRBJ2-7	CASSHPGLSPREQYF	TGCGCCAGCAGCCACCCGGGACTCAGCCCCCGCGAGCAGTACTTC
.	15	TRBV6-5	TRBD2	TRBJ2-3	CASQLPGGSTDTQYF	TGTGCCAGTCAGTTACCGGGGGGGAGCACAGATACGCAGTATTTT
.	15	TRBV25-1	TRBD1	TRBJ1-1	CASSDSTGMNTEAFF	TGTGCCAGCAGTGATTCGACAGGGATGAACACTGAAGCTTTCTTT
.	15	TRBV19	.	TRBJ2-6	CASSRTGSGANVLTF	TGTGCCAGTAGTCGTACAGGGTCTGGGGCCAACGTCCTGACTTTC
few	16	TRBV7-2	TRBD1	TRBJ1-1	CASSSRPGTGNTEAFF	TGTGCCAGCAGCTCGCGTCCCGGGACAGGGAACACTGAAGCTTTCTTT
.	14	TRBV18	.	TRBJ2-5	CASSSRGSAETQYF	TGTGCCAGCTCGTCAAGGGGGAGCGCAGAGACCCAGTACTTC
.	17	TRBV4-3	.	TRBJ2-5	CASSQGTGGVYQETQYF	TGCGCCAGCAGCCAAGGTACAGGAGGGGTATACCAAGAGACCCAGTACTTC
.	15	TRBV29-1	.	TRBJ2-4	CSVQGGGAGGDIQYF	TGCAGCGTTCAAGGAGGGGGCGCCGGGGGGGACATTCAGTACTTC
few	17	TRBV14	.	TRBJ1-4	CASSQALAGAFDEKLFF	TGTGCCAGCAGCCAAGCGTTAGCGGGGGCCTTCGATGAAAAACTGTTTTTT